The T cell receptor (beta chain) under discussion was sequenced for a study of early T cells in non-severe SARS-CoV-2 infection. About the research overall: Sequenced bulk RNA came from whole blood that was unsorted, and chains were unpaired.

This clonotype has a count of ten or more. What it binds is unknown. Trimming took 2 bases from V and 1 from J; bases not matched to a gene: 6. Germline V gives CDR1 GTSNPN, CDR2 SVGIG (reference sequence). This CDR3 is built from 15 residues. Overall study results and limits: CD4 and private specificities were missed by VDJdb matching, which favored anti-spike CD8 responses.

Each cDNA molecule carried a unique molecular identifier. TCRdb re-derived calls from the 5' RACE reads in MiXCR, one entry per CDR3 protein. The table shows 35,000 to 45,000 distinct CDR3 sequences, with approximately 6.2% occurring only once. The chain has TRBV30 and TRBJ1-1; 8 nucleotides align to TRBD1. The clonotype comes from an adult who was a healthcare worker with PCR-confirmed SARS-CoV-2 infection or an uninfected control (not recorded which). The sequenced sample was whole blood, obtained at baseline. CDR3 residues: CAWSNQGARNTEAFF. For the CDR3, the DNA is TGTGCCTGGAGTAATCAGGGGGCGCGGAACACTGAAGCTTTCTTT.